This T cell receptor (beta chain) was found in a study of beta chain features in type 1 diabetes. Study results and caveats: When VDJ junctions were examined, type 1 diabetes patients showed fewer insertions and more deletions. Any HLA-type effect on TCRB rearrangement remained unresolved here.

Looked up from germline, CDR1 is SQVTM and CDR2 is ANQGSEA. This CDR3 has 16 residues. J lost 0 bases, V lost 1 base, and 3 bases had no gene match. Every isolated RNA sample was fully reverse transcribed, so sequencing captured expressed TCRB transcripts. The table came from immunoSEQ multiplex PCR; TCRdb's copy has only in-frame clones and leaves some out. This sample carries roughly 500,000 clones, about 32% of them seen once, and the ten largest clones take about 0.06%. This clone was seen more than once but under ten times. The antigen remains unidentified. Sequenced sample: naive CD4+ T cells from blood. The gene calls are TRBV29-1 and TRBJ2-1, with TRBD2 matching 10 bases. This sequence originates from a man younger than 35 in good health. The CDR3: CSVEAGTSDSYNEQFF. CDR3 DNA: TGCAGCGTTGAAGCCGGGACTAGCGACTCCTACAATGAGCAGTTCTTC.